A single T cell receptor beta chain is shown here with its context. This entry belongs to a study of cytomegalovirus exposure and HLA in healthy donors. PCR was performed using 60 Vbeta and 13 Jbeta primers. The data were produced by immunoSEQ multiplex PCR, yet TCRdb's version contains in-frame clones alone and is incomplete. Recorded for this sample: approximately 110,000 clones. The CDR3 is made up of 15 amino acids. CDR1 is MDHEN and CDR2 is SYDVKM in the germline V gene. The V and J ends lost 3 bases and 1 base respectively, with 10 bases between them. The source of this sequence is a man aged 25-45 years in good health and CMV-seronegative. This chain joins TRBV28 and TRBJ1-5; no clear D gene. Material for sequencing was PBMCs. The CDR3 DNA follows: TGTGCCAGCAGTTTTACCCCCGAGAGCAATCAGCCCCAGCATTTT. It specifies CASSFTPESNQPQHF.